The TCR beta chain under discussion was sequenced for a study of CXCR3-negative and CXCR3-positive naive CD8 T cells. Study-wide points: In both naive subsets diversity was comparably high, whereas memory CD8+ cells showed much lower diversity. Similar TRBV-TRBJ gene usage was seen in naive CXCR3-negative and CXCR3-positive cells, but not in memory cells. Higher TRB CDR3 hydrophobicity marked CXCR3-positive naive cells relative to CXCR3-negative naive cells.

In regard to this clonotype: Its specificity is not known.

The authors made the TRB cDNA libraries by 5' RACE using UMI labels. Using the 5' RACE reads, TCRdb records one entry per CDR3 protein without DNA. In all, the sample yields around 60,000 distinct CDR3 sequences. Sequences were obtained from naive CXCR3+ CD8+ T cells from blood. Regarding subset: CD45RO-CCR7+CD27+CD95- naive CD8+ T cells expressing CXCR3 (TNR3+). The sequence came from a human donor in good health. Some clones in this sample may be carry-over from other donors' samples.

The CDR3 reads CASSLDGGIQETLYF. The V and J genes are TRBV11-3 and TRBJ2-5; TCRdb's assignment of TRBD1 cannot be checked, as there is no DNA. Germline loops: CDR1 SGHNT, CDR2 YENEEA. The CDR3 extends over 15 amino acids. The variable domain in full, completed from reference TRBV11-3 and TRBJ2-5, reads EAGVVQSPRYKIIEKKQPVAFWCNPISGHNTLYWYLQNLGQGPELLIRYENEEAVDDSQLPKDRFSAERLKGVDSTLKIQPAELGDSAVYLCASSLDGGIQETLYFGPGTRLLVL.